Listed below are T cell receptor beta chains from one sample, sequenced in a study of blood T cell repertoires in COVID-19. Sequenced by immunoSEQ multiplex PCR; TCRdb stores in-frame clones only, minus some. The sample lists about 250,000 clones; under 90% were seen once. Sequencing was done on a sample of PBMCs or T cells enriched from blood (not recorded which). All receptors derive from a man aged 35 to 55 who had recovered from COVID-19. Each CDR3 is given with its conserved first and last residue. The order of the fields is V gene, J gene, D gene, clone size, CDR3 DNA, CDR3 protein. D genes are given only for firm matches. A row's size may be missing; if present it is once, few, many or a size class.

v_gene: TRBV5-4
j_gene: TRBJ1-2
d_gene: TRBD1
abundance: -
CDR3nt: TGTGCCAGCAGCCCGGACAGGACCCTCATTTTCTATGGCTACACCTTC
CDR3aa: CASSPDRTLIFYGYTF

v_gene: TRBV12-3/TRBV12-4
j_gene: TRBJ2-7
d_gene: -
abundance: -
CDR3nt: TGTGCCAGCAGTTTATCAGGCACCTCCGAGCAGTACTTC
CDR3aa: CASSLSGTSEQYF

v_gene: TRBV30
j_gene: TRBJ2-1
d_gene: TRBD1
abundance: -
CDR3nt: TGTGCCTGGGGAGGACAGGGCTACAATGAGCAGTTCTTC
CDR3aa: CAWGGQGYNEQFF

v_gene: TRBV13
j_gene: TRBJ2-3
d_gene: -
abundance: once
CDR3nt: TGTGCCAGCAGCTTAAAATCGGATACGCAGTATTTT
CDR3aa: CASSLKSDTQYF

v_gene: TRBV18
j_gene: TRBJ1-4
d_gene: TRBD1
abundance: -
CDR3nt: TGTGCCAGCTCACCACGCAGGGGGGATGAAAAACTGTTTTTT
CDR3aa: CASSPRRGDEKLFF

v_gene: TRBV18
j_gene: TRBJ1-5
d_gene: TRBD1
abundance: few
CDR3nt: TGTGCCAGCTCCCGTCAGGGGGGAGGCAATCAGCCCCAGCATTTT
CDR3aa: CASSRQGGGNQPQHF

v_gene: TRBV7-2
j_gene: TRBJ1-2
d_gene: -
abundance: -
CDR3nt: TGTGCCAGCAGCCCCTGGGCCTACCAAAATGACTATGGCTACACCTTC
CDR3aa: CASSPWAYQNDYGYTF

v_gene: TRBV7-6
j_gene: TRBJ2-2
d_gene: -
abundance: -
CDR3nt: TGTGCCAGCAGTTCCCTAGTGGGAGAGGCCGGGGAGCTGTTTTTT
CDR3aa: CASSSLVGEAGELFF

v_gene: TRBV27
j_gene: TRBJ2-1
d_gene: TRBD1
abundance: -
CDR3nt: TGTGCCAGCAGTTTACAAACAGGGGGGAATGAGCAGTTCTTC
CDR3aa: CASSLQTGGNEQFF

v_gene: TRBV7-2
j_gene: TRBJ1-1
d_gene: -
abundance: -
CDR3nt: TGTGCCAGCAGCTATAACGGGGGCACTGAAGCTTTCTTT
CDR3aa: CASSYNGGTEAFF

v_gene: TRBV30
j_gene: TRBJ1-2
d_gene: -
abundance: -
CDR3nt: TGTGCCTGGAGTGTGTCCGGGATACTCTATGGCTACACCTTC
CDR3aa: CAWSVSGILYGYTF

v_gene: TRBV6-5
j_gene: TRBJ2-7
d_gene: -
abundance: many
CDR3nt: TGTGCCAGCAGTTACTCGATCTTCGCAGACTACGAGCAGTACTTC
CDR3aa: CASSYSIFADYEQYF

v_gene: TRBV27
j_gene: TRBJ2-1
d_gene: -
abundance: -
CDR3nt: TGTGCCAGCAGTTTATCGTTCAGGGGAGGGCCTAAAAATGAGCAGTTCTTC
CDR3aa: CASSLSFRGGPKNEQFF

v_gene: TRBV6-1
j_gene: TRBJ1-3
d_gene: TRBD1
abundance: -
CDR3nt: TGTGCCAGCAGTGCCCGGGACAGCCTATCTGGAAACACCATATATTTT
CDR3aa: CASSARDSLSGNTIYF

v_gene: TRBV5-6
j_gene: TRBJ1-2
d_gene: -
abundance: once
CDR3nt: TGTGCCAGCAGCTTTTTGGCAGGGGATGGCTACACCTTC
CDR3aa: CASSFLAGDGYTF

v_gene: TRBV6-1
j_gene: TRBJ2-4
d_gene: -
abundance: -
CDR3nt: TGTGCCAGCAGTGAAGCAGGAGGGCGGGAAGCCAAAAACATTCAGTACTTC
CDR3aa: CASSEAGGREAKNIQYF

v_gene: TRBV28
j_gene: TRBJ2-3
d_gene: -
abundance: -
CDR3nt: TGTGCCAGCAGTTTATTGGTACCACACGGCACAGATACGCAGTATTTT
CDR3aa: CASSLLVPHGTDTQYF

v_gene: TRBV28
j_gene: TRBJ1-2
d_gene: TRBD1
abundance: -
CDR3nt: TGTGCCAGCAGTTTCACAGGGGTCGGCTACACCTTC
CDR3aa: CASSFTGVGYTF

v_gene: TRBV27
j_gene: TRBJ2-2
d_gene: TRBD1
abundance: -
CDR3nt: TGTGCCAGCAGTTCAACCGGGACAGGGGGCCCCGGGGAGCTGTTTTTT
CDR3aa: CASSSTGTGGPGELFF

v_gene: TRBV5-1
j_gene: TRBJ2-3
d_gene: TRBD1
abundance: -
CDR3nt: TGCGCCAGCAGCTTGGCAGGACAGGGCAGCACAGATACGCAGTATTTT
CDR3aa: CASSLAGQGSTDTQYF

v_gene: TRBV27
j_gene: TRBJ1-2
d_gene: TRBD1
abundance: -
CDR3nt: TGTGCCAGCCAACCCCGGGACAGTGATGGCTACACCTTC
CDR3aa: CASQPRDSDGYTF

v_gene: TRBV5-5
j_gene: TRBJ2-1
d_gene: -
abundance: -
CDR3nt: TGTGCCAGCAGCGAAGGAGAAAAAGGTGAGCAGTTCTTC
CDR3aa: CASSEGEKGEQFF

v_gene: TRBV13
j_gene: TRBJ1-3
d_gene: -
abundance: -
CDR3nt: TGTGCCAGCTCAACTCAGGACACGGTCTCCGGAAACACCATATATTTT
CDR3aa: CASSTQDTVSGNTIYF

v_gene: TRBV2
j_gene: TRBJ2-3
d_gene: TRBD1
abundance: -
CDR3nt: TGTGCCAGCAGCTCCGGGACAGGGTCGGGAGATACGCAGTATTTT
CDR3aa: CASSSGTGSGDTQYF

v_gene: TRBV4-3
j_gene: TRBJ1-2
d_gene: -
abundance: -
CDR3nt: TGCGCCAGCAGCCAAGACGGACTACTGACAGGCTACACCTTC
CDR3aa: CASSQDGLLTGYTF

v_gene: TRBV7-2
j_gene: TRBJ2-7
d_gene: -
abundance: -
CDR3nt: TGTGCCAGCAGCCTATCGGACAAGCAGTACTTC
CDR3aa: CASSLSDKQYF

v_gene: TRBV3-1/TRBV3-2
j_gene: TRBJ2-5
d_gene: TRBD1
abundance: -
CDR3nt: TGTGCCAGCACCCTAGCAGGGGGAGAGACCCAGTACTTC
CDR3aa: CASTLAGGETQYF

v_gene: TRBV7-2
j_gene: TRBJ1-4
d_gene: TRBD1
abundance: -
CDR3nt: TGTGCCAGCAGCGTAGACAGGGGGCATGAAAAACTGTTTTTT
CDR3aa: CASSVDRGHEKLFF